Following are 20 T cell receptor beta chains from one sample sequenced in a study of cytomegalovirus exposure and HLA in healthy donors. Amplification used 60 Vbeta primers and 13 Jbeta primers. Clones were sequenced by immunoSEQ multiplex PCR, and TCRdb holds only the in-frame ones, with some missing. Its clone listing holds 49,000 or so clones. The sequencing input was PBMCs. These receptors originate from a middle-aged man in good health and CMV-seropositive.

The chain recombines TRBV9 with TRBJ1-2; D possibly corresponds to TRBD1 (6 bases). Germline-derived CDR1 and CDR2 are SGDLS and YYNGEE. The CDR3 sequence is 15 residues long. The V end lost 1 base, the J end lost 4 bases, and 14 bases lay between the germline ends. DNA of the CDR3: TGTGCCAGCAGCGTAATGGACAGCGCCTTCTATGGCTACACCTTC. It is translated as CASSVMDSAFYGYTF.

DNA for the CDR3: TGTGCCAGCAGTGAAGATATCGGAGGCTCCTACGAGCAGTACTTC. It encodes CASSEDIGGSYEQYF. The V and J genes are TRBV6-1 and TRBJ2-7; D is possibly TRBD2 (5 bases). The V end was cut by 1 base, the J end by 0 bases, with 10 bases between. The germline CDR1 and CDR2 sequences are MNHNS and SASEGT. The CDR3 contains 15 residues.

The CDR3 here is CASRGGRGADTQYF. CDR3 sequence (DNA): TGTGCCAGCAGAGGGGGTCGGGGAGCAGATACGCAGTATTTT. The chain couples TRBV4-2 to TRBJ2-3; D is perhaps TRBD1 (6 bases). This CDR3 has 14 residues. V was trimmed by 6 bases and J by 4 bases, leaving 14 bases between them. Germline CDR1 LGHNA, CDR2 YNFKEQ.

The J gene is TRBJ2-3, the V gene TRBV28, with D maybe TRBD2 (6 bases). Per the germline V gene, CDR1 is MDHEN and CDR2 is SYDVKM. The CDR3 totals 14 residues. V was trimmed by 5 bases and J by 5 bases, leaving 14 bases between them. The CDR3 DNA reads as TGTGCCAGCAGTAGTATGGCGGGGCTAGATACGCAGTATTTT. As protein: CASSSMAGLDTQYF. The variable domain in full, completed from reference TRBV28 and TRBJ2-3, reads DVKVTQSSRYLVKRTGEKVFLECVQDMDHENMFWYRQDPGLGLRLIYFSYDVKMKEKGDIPEGYSVSREKKERFSLILESASTNQTSMYLCASSSMAGLDTQYFGPGTRLTVL.

J is TRBJ2-5 and V is TRBV7-3, with a tentative D call TRBD2 (5 bases). The V end lost 0 bases, the J end lost 5 bases, and 13 bases lay between the germline ends. The germline CDR1 and CDR2 sequences are SGHTA and FQGTGA. This CDR3 is built from 15 residues. The CDR3 sequence is CASSLTSGLGETQYF. The CDR3 nucleotides read TGTGCCAGCAGCTTAACCTCGGGGTTAGGCGAGACCCAGTACTTC.

V usage is TRBV4-2 and J usage is TRBJ2-3, with TRBD2 matching over 8 bases. The junction had 8 bases not matched to a gene; V was cut back by 7 bases and J by 2 bases. The CDR3 has 15 residues. Germline values: CDR1 LGHNA, CDR2 YNFKEQ. CDR3: CASTRTSGITDTQYF. The CDR3 region has the DNA TGTGCCAGCACTCGAACTAGCGGCATCACAGATACGCAGTATTTT.

The chain recombines TRBV2 with TRBJ1-1; the D is unclear. V shed 2 bases and J shed 8 bases, with 9 bases lying between them. Germline loops: CDR1 SNHLY, CDR2 FYNNEI. The CDR3 has 12 residues. CDR3 bases: TGTGCCAGCAGTGAACAGTCCGTGGAAGCTTTCTTT. This sequence encodes CASSEQSVEAFF.

This chain links TRBV28 with TRBJ1-5; D gene ambiguous. V lost 3 bases, J lost 0 bases, and 6 bases lay in between. The CDR3 sequence is 14 residues long. In germline, CDR1 is MDHEN, CDR2 SYDVKM. CDR3 DNA: TGTGCCAGCAGTTTTGAGAGTAGCAATCAGCCCCAGCATTTT. Its protein is CASSFESSNQPQHF.

This chain links TRBV4-3 with TRBJ1-2, with D possibly TRBD1 on 5 matching bases. The germline V gene has CDR1 LGHNA and CDR2 YSLEER. The CDR3 sequence is 16 residues long. Trimming removed 4 bases from V and 7 bases from J, with 22 bases in between. The CDR3 protein is CASSLGLYIAIGGYTF. The CDR3 nucleotides are TGCGCCAGCAGCCTGGGACTATATATAGCAATCGGTGGCTACACCTTC.

The genes are TRBV27 and TRBJ2-7; 8 nucleotides line up with TRBD2. Looked up from germline, CDR1 is MNHEY and CDR2 is SMNVEV (reference sequence). V trimming: 6 bases; J trimming: 1 base; junction bases outside the gene matches: 5. The CDR3 is 14 residues long. For the CDR3, the DNA is TGTGCCAGCAGAGGCGAGCGGGGGTCCTACGAGCAGTACTTC. As protein: CASRGERGSYEQYF.

Written as DNA, the CDR3 is TGCGCCAGCAGCTCTACAGGGGTGGAGACCCAGTACTTC. Protein: CASSSTGVETQYF. This rearrangement joins TRBV5-1 to TRBJ2-5; TRBD1 matches at 7 bases. The CDR3 is 13 amino acids. V was pared by 3 bases and J by 5 bases, with 4 bases of the junction left unmatched. Germline CDR1 is SGHRS and CDR2 is YFSETQ. Variable domain in full (rest from reference TRBV5-1 and TRBJ2-5): KAGVTQTPRYLIKTRGQQVTLSCSPISGHRSVSWYQQTPGQGLQFLFEYFSETQRNKGNFPGRFSGRQFSNSRSEMNVSTLELGDSALYLCASSSTGVETQYFGPGTRLLVL.

This sequence joins TRBV5-1 and TRBJ1-6; possibly TRBD1 for D (5 bases). Trimming pared 0 bases from V and 9 bases from J, leaving 13 bases between. This CDR3 contains 15 residues. Germline CDR1 reads SGHRS; CDR2 reads YFSETQ. CDR3 region: CASSLASQGFSPLHF. CDR3 nucleotides: TGCGCCAGCAGCTTGGCCAGCCAGGGATTTTCACCCCTCCACTTT.

The chain joins TRBV4-2 to TRBJ2-7; 7 bases line up with TRBD2. J was trimmed by 0 bases and V by 0 bases; bases with no gene match: 2. The CDR3 spans 15 residues. CDR1 LGHNA and CDR2 YNFKEQ come from the germline V gene. For the CDR3, the DNA is TGTGCCAGCAGCCAAGAGGCTAGCGGCTCCTACGAGCAGTACTTC. Encoded protein: CASSQEASGSYEQYF.

The V call is TRBV19, the J call TRBJ2-6, with D possibly matching TRBD1 (5 bases). Trimming shortened V by 7 bases and J by 0 bases, and 7 bases separated the two germline ends. Germline CDR1 and CDR2: LNHDA and SQIVND (reference sequence). This CDR3 region has 14 residues. CDR3 coding DNA: TGTGCCAGTAAGACAGACTCTGGGGCCAACGTCCTGACTTTC. Encoded protein: CASKTDSGANVLTF.

J is TRBJ1-1 and V is TRBV4-3, with D uncertain. V lost 1 base and J lost 7, with 13 bases in between. The CDR3 is 14 amino acids. Germline loops: CDR1 LGHNA, CDR2 YSLEER. The CDR3 DNA is TGCGCCAGCAGCCAAGCTGCCTACGCCCTTGAAGCTTTCTTT. Translated, it gives CASSQAAYALEAFF.

The rearrangement uses TRBV11-2 and TRBJ2-2; a weak D match, TRBD1 (6 bases). Trimming took off 5 bases at V and 1 base at J, with 8 bases between the two ends. The germline CDR1 and CDR2 sequences are SGHAT and FQNNGV. The CDR3 length is 14 residues. The CDR3 region has the DNA TGTGCCAGCAGCCTGGGACAGAACACCGGGGAGCTGTTTTTT. It encodes CASSLGQNTGELFF. Combining the CDR3 with reference TRBV11-2 and TRBJ2-2 gives the whole variable domain EAGVAQSPRYKIIEKRQSVAFWCNPISGHATLYWYQQILGQGPKLLIQFQNNGVVDDSQLPKDRFSAERLKGVDSTLKIQPAKLEDSAVYLCASSLGQNTGELFFGEGSRLTVL.

The V gene is TRBV6-6, the J gene TRBJ1-1; weak D call: TRBD1 (5 bases). Per germline, CDR1 MNHNY and CDR2 SVGAGI (reference sequence). The CDR3 totals 15 residues. V was cut by 2 bases and J by 3 bases, with 13 bases left in between. CDR3 nucleotides: TGTGCCAGCAGTTACCCCGGTTCAGGGCACACTGAAGCTTTCTTT. Protein: CASSYPGSGHTEAFF.

This sequence joins TRBV6-1 and TRBJ1-6; TRBD1 agrees at 10 bases. V was pared by 3 bases and J by 9 bases, with 5 bases of the junction left unmatched. The CDR3 contains 15 residues. Per the germline V gene, CDR1 is MNHNS and CDR2 is SASEGT. CDR3 sequence: CASSEGTGAISPLHF. The CDR3 nucleotides are TGTGCCAGCAGTGAGGGGACAGGGGCCATTTCACCCCTCCACTTT.

The V call is TRBV7-3, the J call TRBJ1-1; D perhaps matches TRBD1 (5 bases). The V gene's germline CDR1 is SGHTA and CDR2 FQGTGA. The CDR3 totals 13 residues. V lost 5 bases, J lost 1 base, and 8 bases lay in between. The CDR3 protein is CASSTDRNTEAFF. DNA of the CDR3: TGTGCCAGCAGCACTGACAGGAACACTGAAGCTTTCTTT.

The chain joins TRBV5-6 to TRBJ2-7, with 11 positions matching TRBD2. Per germline, CDR1 SGHDT and CDR2 YYEEEE. J lost 3 bases, V lost 4 bases, and 3 bases had no gene match. CDR3 length: 14 residues. The CDR3, as DNA: TGTGCCAGCAGCGTGGGACTAGCGGACTACGAGCAGTACTTC. The encoded protein is CASSVGLADYEQYF.